At least ten counts were recorded for the clone carrying this TCR beta chain. The CDR3 contains 18 residues. CDR1 and CDR2 from the germline V gene are MNHEY and SMNVEV (reference sequence). With 5 bases removed from V and 3 bases from J, the gap between germline ends came to 26 bases. This library used about 360 ng RNA and molecular barcoded adaptors spanning alpha/delta and beta/gamma chains. TCRdb re-called the reads through MiXCR, storing one row per CDR3 protein. The table has 48,000 or so distinct CDR3 sequences, 15% to 20% seen once. The data were taken from a study of read filtering for tumor transcriptome and immune sequencing. The overall study: Whole-transcriptome libraries were prepared after DNase treatment. RNA-seq yielded only about 75 to 1273 TCR reads, IR-seq about 4.05 to 11 million.

Sample: a population of CD138-negative cells sorted from bone marrow. The receptor was derived from a donor aged 40 or older with multiple myeloma. The rearrangement links TRBV27 to TRBJ2-7; D may correspond to TRBD1 or TRBD2 (6 bases each). The CDR3 is CASSGGTPLPASYYEQYF. The DNA of the CDR3 is TGTGCCAGCAGTGGCGGGACACCCCTCCCCGCCTCCTACTACGAGCAGTACTTC.